The rows below give T cell receptor beta chains drawn from one sample of a study of cytomegalovirus exposure and HLA in healthy donors. Measured with immunoSEQ multiplex PCR; TCRdb has only the in-frame clones, and not every one. The repertoire holds under 200,000 clones, with around 80% as singletons. Sequencing was carried out using PBMCs. Every receptor here comes from a man in his forties in good health and CMV-seronegative. The CDR3 runs from the conserved cysteine through the conserved F or W. A D gene is named only where the DNA matches it firmly. Some rows have no size entry. The others give once, few or many, or a class for an expanded clone.

cdr3_length j_call d_call clone_size v_call cdr3_aa cdr3_nt
14 TRBJ1-2 . . TRBV7-2 CASSLASGTDGYTF TGTGCCAGCAGCTTGGCCTCCGGGACTGATGGCTACACCTTC
11 TRBJ2-4 . . TRBV21-1 CASFPRGPPDF TGTGCCAGCTTTCCCCGGGGTCCCCCGGACTTC
16 TRBJ1-4 . . TRBV6-1 CASSQGWTRGGEKLFF TGTGCCAGCAGTCAAGGGTGGACCCGAGGAGGTGAAAAACTGTTTTTT
18 TRBJ1-5 TRBD1 . TRBV19 CASSTPRDRVNSNQPQHF TGTGCCAGTAGTACCCCCCGGGACAGGGTTAATAGCAATCAGCCCCAGCATTTT
14 TRBJ1-2 . . TRBV18 CASSPVRQLYGYTF TGTGCCAGCTCACCAGTGAGACAGCTCTATGGCTACACCTTC
15 TRBJ1-2 TRBD1 . TRBV6-5 CASSLSRTGGDGYTF TGTGCCAGCAGCCTATCCAGGACAGGGGGCGACGGCTACACCTTC
15 TRBJ1-4 TRBD1 few TRBV7-9 CASSPRTGLNEKLFF TGTGCCAGCAGCCCTAGGACAGGGCTTAATGAAAAACTGTTTTTT
14 TRBJ2-7 . . TRBV6-5 CASRGGTGRYEQYF TGTGCCAGCAGGGGGGGGACAGGTCGCTACGAGCAGTACTTC
12 TRBJ2-7 . . TRBV5-4 CASSSDMSKQYF TGTGCCAGCAGTTCCGACATGTCGAAGCAGTACTTC
11 TRBJ1-2 TRBD1 . TRBV5-6 CASSSTGTYTF TGTGCCAGCAGCTCGACAGGGACCTACACCTTC
15 TRBJ2-5 TRBD2 . TRBV7-2 CASSLEATSLKTQYF TGTGCCAGCAGCTTAGAGGCGACTAGCTTGAAGACCCAGTACTTC
16 TRBJ2-6 . . TRBV4-3 CASSLGRYSGANVLTF TGCGCCAGCAGCCTCGGTCGTTACTCTGGGGCCAACGTCCTGACTTTC
15 TRBJ2-1 . . TRBV30 CAWSSGRSSYNEQFF TGTGCCTGGAGTAGCGGGCGGAGCTCCTACAATGAGCAGTTCTTC
14 TRBJ2-2 . few TRBV6-6 CASRDSANTGELFF TGTGCCAGCAGGGACAGCGCGAACACCGGGGAGCTGTTTTTT
12 TRBJ2-7 . . TRBV28 CASSLTNYEQYF TGTGCCAGCAGTTTAACTAACTACGAGCAGTACTTC
11 TRBJ1-4 . few TRBV30 CAWRGGGKLFF TGTGCCTGGAGAGGGGGTGGGAAACTGTTTTTT
13 TRBJ1-1 TRBD1 . TRBV2 CASRGTGSTEAFF TGTGCCAGCAGGGGGACAGGGAGCACTGAAGCTTTCTTT
14 TRBJ1-4 TRBD1 few TRBV5-6 CASSKTDREEKLFF TGTGCCAGCAGCAAAACTGACAGGGAAGAAAAACTGTTTTTT
17 TRBJ2-3 TRBD1 . TRBV4-1 CASSQAFRQGGTDTQYF TGCGCCAGCAGCCAAGCCTTCCGACAGGGGGGGACAGATACGCAGTATTTT
14 TRBJ1-5 . . TRBV2 CASSPTGPGQPQHF TGTGCCAGCAGTCCGACAGGCCCCGGTCAGCCCCAGCATTTT
14 TRBJ2-3 . . TRBV9 CASSDQGTTDTQYF TGTGCCAGCAGCGACCAGGGGACCACAGATACGCAGTATTTT
15 TRBJ1-6 TRBD1 . TRBV7-8 CASSLTQGADSPLHF TGTGCCAGCAGCTTAACCCAGGGGGCAGACTCACCCCTCCACTTT
14 TRBJ2-7 TRBD1 few TRBV11-2 CASSFGQVAYEQYF TGTGCCAGCAGCTTCGGACAGGTAGCGTACGAGCAGTACTTC
16 TRBJ2-7 TRBD2 . TRBV19 CASSPGPGLAFYEQYF TGTGCCAGTAGCCCCGGTCCGGGACTAGCGTTCTACGAGCAGTACTTC
14 TRBJ2-5 TRBD2 few TRBV19 CASSPLAGGKTQYF TGTGCCAGTAGTCCCTTAGCGGGGGGCAAGACCCAGTACTTC
14 TRBJ1-2 TRBD1 . TRBV5-1 CASSPGTGAYGYTF TGCGCCAGCAGCCCCGGGACAGGGGCCTATGGCTACACCTTC
15 TRBJ2-6 . . TRBV18 CASSPGSSGANVLTF TGTGCCAGCTCACCAGGGAGCTCTGGGGCCAACGTCCTGACTTTC
12 TRBJ1-2 . . TRBV6-5 CASISTQSGYTF TGTGCCAGCATAAGCACCCAAAGTGGCTACACCTTC
17 TRBJ1-2 TRBD1 . TRBV10-1 CASSESFAGQVLEGYTF TGCGCCAGCAGTGAGTCCTTTGCCGGACAGGTGCTGGAAGGCTACACCTTC
13 TRBJ1-1 . few TRBV7-2 CASSFYMNTEAFF TGTGCCAGCAGCTTTTACATGAACACTGAAGCTTTCTTT
15 TRBJ2-7 TRBD1 . TRBV7-9 CASSLVGQVTYEQYF TGTGCCAGCAGCTTAGTGGGACAGGTTACTTACGAGCAGTACTTC
14 TRBJ2-5 TRBD1 . TRBV7-2 CASSPPDRGETQYF TGTGCCAGCAGCCCCCCGGACAGGGGTGAGACCCAGTACTTC
14 TRBJ2-1 TRBD2 . TRBV19 CASARAQRGDEQFF TGTGCCAGTGCCCGTGCCCAGCGGGGGGATGAGCAGTTCTTC
11 TRBJ1-1 . . TRBV29-1 CSVEIHNEAFF TGCAGCGTTGAAATACACAATGAAGCTTTCTTT
15 TRBJ1-3 . . TRBV4-1 CASSQDYRAGNTIYF TGCGCCAGCAGCCAAGATTACCGGGCTGGAAACACCATATATTTT
14 TRBJ2-3 . . TRBV7-8 CASSFQDSTDTQYF TGTGCCAGCAGCTTTCAGGATAGCACAGATACGCAGTATTTT
13 TRBJ1-2 . . TRBV29-1 CSVEDANGYGYTF TGCAGCGTTGAAGATGCCAACGGCTATGGCTACACCTTC
16 TRBJ2-2 . once TRBV15 CATSSRGFGISGELFF TGTGCCACCAGCAGTCGGGGGTTCGGTATCAGCGGGGAGCTGTTTTTT
15 TRBJ2-7 TRBD2 . TRBV9 CASSVGSSGTHEQYF TGTGCCAGCAGCGTAGGCTCTAGCGGGACCCACGAGCAGTACTTC
15 TRBJ1-4 . . TRBV5-1 CASSLNMWGEEKLFF TGCGCCAGCAGCTTGAATATGTGGGGCGAGGAAAAACTGTTTTTT
15 TRBJ2-2 . . TRBV18 CASSPYTGTTGELFF TGTGCCAGCTCACCTTATACAGGGACCACCGGGGAGCTGTTTTTT
15 TRBJ1-1 TRBD1 . TRBV6-4 CASSETGGMNTEAFF TGTGCCAGCAGTGAAACAGGGGGTATGAACACTGAAGCTTTCTTT
17 TRBJ2-2 TRBD1 . TRBV9 CASSIHQGRGLTGELFF TGTGCCAGCAGTATCCATCAGGGCAGGGGGCTGACCGGGGAGCTGTTTTTT
15 TRBJ2-5 TRBD2 once TRBV19 CASSIGTSGRETQYF TGTGCCAGTAGTATAGGGACTAGCGGGAGAGAGACCCAGTACTTC
16 TRBJ1-5 TRBD1 . TRBV7-2 CASSPSTGGMGQPQHF TGTGCCAGCAGCCCCTCGACAGGGGGCATGGGTCAGCCCCAGCATTTT
14 TRBJ2-1 TRBD2 few TRBV5-4 CASSGGGSVNEQFF TGTGCCAGCAGCGGAGGCGGGAGCGTCAATGAGCAGTTCTTC
14 TRBJ2-5 . . TRBV7-2 CASSLGGTGETQYF TGTGCCAGCAGCTTAGGGGGGACTGGGGAGACCCAGTACTTC